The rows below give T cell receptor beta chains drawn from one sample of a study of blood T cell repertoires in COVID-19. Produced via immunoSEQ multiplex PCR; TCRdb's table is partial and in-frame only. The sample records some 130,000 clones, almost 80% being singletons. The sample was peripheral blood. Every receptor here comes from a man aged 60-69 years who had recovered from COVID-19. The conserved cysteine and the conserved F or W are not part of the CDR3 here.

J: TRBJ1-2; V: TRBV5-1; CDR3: ASSLAGAGSGYT
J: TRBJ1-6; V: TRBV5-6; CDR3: ASGLYRGENSPLH
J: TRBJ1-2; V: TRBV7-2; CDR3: ASSFDKVGYT
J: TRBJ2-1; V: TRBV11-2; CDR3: ASSLNNNNEQF
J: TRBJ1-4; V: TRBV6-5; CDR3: ASSSTGTGGNEKLF
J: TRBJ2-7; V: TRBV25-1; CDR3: ASSIEGTGTYEQY
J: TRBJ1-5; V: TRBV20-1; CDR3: SASARQEWNQPQH
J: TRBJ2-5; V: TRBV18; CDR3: ASSPGLEPETQY
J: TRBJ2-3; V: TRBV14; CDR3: ASSQAGREVNTQY
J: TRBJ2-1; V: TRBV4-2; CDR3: ASSHPGLAVNNEQF
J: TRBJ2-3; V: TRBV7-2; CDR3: ASSLFGSGQY
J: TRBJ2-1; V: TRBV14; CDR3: ASSQGLGGSIHNEQF
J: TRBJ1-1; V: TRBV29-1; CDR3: SVSTGRVAF
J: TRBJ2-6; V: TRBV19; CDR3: ASSIAGSGANVLT
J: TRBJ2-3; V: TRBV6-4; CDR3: ASSRTSDLSSTDTQY
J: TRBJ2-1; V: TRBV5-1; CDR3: ASSLTAADSYNEQF
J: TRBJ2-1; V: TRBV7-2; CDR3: ASSQSPGGPWNEQF
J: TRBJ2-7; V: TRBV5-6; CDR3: ASSLTSGRYEQY
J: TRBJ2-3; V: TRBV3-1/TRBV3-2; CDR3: ASSQLSGGATDTQY
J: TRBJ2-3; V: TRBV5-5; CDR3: ASSFPTGPTDTQY
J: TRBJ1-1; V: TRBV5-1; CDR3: ASSLDSEAF
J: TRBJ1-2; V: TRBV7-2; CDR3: ASSFRRQGEGYT
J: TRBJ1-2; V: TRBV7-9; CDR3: ASSLASGAGGYT
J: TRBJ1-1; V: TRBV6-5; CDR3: ASRPTGWTEAF
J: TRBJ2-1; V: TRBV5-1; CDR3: ASSLGDGGYYNEQF
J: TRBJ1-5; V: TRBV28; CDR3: ASSPQGVINQPQH
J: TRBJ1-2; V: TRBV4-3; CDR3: ASSLGGQGVGGGYT
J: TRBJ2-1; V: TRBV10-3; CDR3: AISEGREGNEQF
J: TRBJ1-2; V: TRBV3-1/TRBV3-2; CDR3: ASSHGGGEGGYT
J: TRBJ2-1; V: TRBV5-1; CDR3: ASSLAQGRGNEQF
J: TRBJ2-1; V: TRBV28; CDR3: ASRGGVVSEQF